This T cell receptor beta chain stems from a study of PD-L1 blockade in urothelial cancer. Sequencing used immunoSEQ multiplex PCR; TCRdb keeps in-frame clones, though not all of them. The sample includes more than 95,000 clones, about 89% of them seen just once. Time point given: peripheral blood 6 weeks after treatment start. This sequence was found in a man in his fifties or sixties with urothelial cancer. Sample: PBMCs, taken around atezolizumab (anti-PD-L1) treatment.

The chain's CDR3 is CASSVAPDPLRDEQFF. In DNA, the CDR3 is TGTGCCAGCAGCGTAGCACCGGACCCCCTGAGGGATGAGCAGTTCTTC. V gene TRBV9 combines with J gene TRBJ2-1; the D gene is possibly TRBD2 (5 bases). Trimming removed 0 bases from V and 8 bases from J, with 18 bases in between. The germline V gene has CDR1 SGDLS and CDR2 YYNGEE. This CDR3 has 16 amino acids.